These T cell receptor beta chains were read from a single sample in a study of cytomegalovirus exposure and HLA in healthy donors. Data came from immunoSEQ multiplex PCR; TCRdb stores just in-frame clones and leaves some out. This repertoire includes tens of thousands of clones. Sequencing input: PBMCs. Receptors were obtained from a female donor in good health and CMV-seronegative. Each CDR3 is given with its conserved first and last residue. D genes are given only for firm matches.

cdr3_nt: TGTGCCAGCTCACCAATCCAGGGAGGCCAAACTGAAGCTTTCTTT
cdr3_aa: CASSPIQGGQTEAFF
v_call: TRBV18
j_call: TRBJ1-1
d_call: -

cdr3_nt: TGTGCCAGTAATATGGACAGGGTGAGCACTGAAGCTTTCTTT
cdr3_aa: CASNMDRVSTEAFF
v_call: TRBV19
j_call: TRBJ1-1
d_call: TRBD1

cdr3_nt: TGTGCCACCAGCTCAAGTGACAGGGCGGTCAACATTCAGTACTTC
cdr3_aa: CATSSSDRAVNIQYF
v_call: TRBV15
j_call: TRBJ2-4
d_call: TRBD1

cdr3_nt: TGTGCCAGCAGTTCCCGACAGGGGCACCAAGAGACCCAGTACTTC
cdr3_aa: CASSSRQGHQETQYF
v_call: TRBV28
j_call: TRBJ2-5
d_call: TRBD1

cdr3_nt: TGTGCCATCAGTGGATCGACAGGGGGGAACACTGAAGCTTTCTTT
cdr3_aa: CAISGSTGGNTEAFF
v_call: TRBV10-3
j_call: TRBJ1-1
d_call: TRBD1

cdr3_nt: TGTGCCAGCAGCTTAGGGCAGGGTAATCAGCCCCAGCATTTT
cdr3_aa: CASSLGQGNQPQHF
v_call: TRBV7-8
j_call: TRBJ1-5
d_call: -

cdr3_nt: TGTGCCAGCAGTGATGTCCAAGCAAATGAAAAACTGTTTTTT
cdr3_aa: CASSDVQANEKLFF
v_call: TRBV6-1
j_call: TRBJ1-4
d_call: -

cdr3_nt: TGTGCCAGTAGTAGTCATACTTTCGGGATCCGATACGAGCAGTACTTC
cdr3_aa: CASSSHTFGIRYEQYF
v_call: TRBV19
j_call: TRBJ2-7
d_call: -

cdr3_nt: TGCGCCAGCAGTCCACAGGGGGAAACCTACGAGCAGTACTTC
cdr3_aa: CASSPQGETYEQYF
v_call: TRBV5-1
j_call: TRBJ2-7
d_call: TRBD1

cdr3_nt: TGTGCCTGGAGTGTGAGGGGACCAGGGGGAACTAATGGCTACACCTTC
cdr3_aa: CAWSVRGPGGTNGYTF
v_call: TRBV30
j_call: TRBJ1-2
d_call: TRBD1

cdr3_nt: TGCGCCAGCAGCCAAGATCTAGCGGGGGGGGCTGGAGAGACCCAGTACTTC
cdr3_aa: CASSQDLAGGAGETQYF
v_call: TRBV4-3
j_call: TRBJ2-5
d_call: TRBD2

cdr3_nt: TGTGCCAGCAACATGGACAGGGGGAACTATGGCTACACCTTC
cdr3_aa: CASNMDRGNYGYTF
v_call: TRBV6-1
j_call: TRBJ1-2
d_call: TRBD1

cdr3_nt: TGTGCCAGCTCGCGCGCCGGGACTTCCTACGAGCAGTACTTC
cdr3_aa: CASSRAGTSYEQYF
v_call: TRBV18
j_call: TRBJ2-7
d_call: -

cdr3_nt: TGTGCCATCAGTCCGGGACAGGGCAACTATGGCTACACCTTC
cdr3_aa: CAISPGQGNYGYTF
v_call: TRBV10-3
j_call: TRBJ1-2
d_call: TRBD1

cdr3_nt: TGTGCCAGCAGTGAGGCACACGAGCAGTACTTC
cdr3_aa: CASSEAHEQYF
v_call: TRBV2
j_call: TRBJ2-7
d_call: -

cdr3_nt: TGCGCCAGCAGCCAAGTGGCGGGGCATGGCTACACCTTC
cdr3_aa: CASSQVAGHGYTF
v_call: TRBV4-1
j_call: TRBJ1-2
d_call: -

cdr3_nt: TGTGCCAGTAGTAGATTACAGGGGACTGGGGCCAACGTCCTGACTTTC
cdr3_aa: CASSRLQGTGANVLTF
v_call: TRBV19
j_call: TRBJ2-6
d_call: TRBD1

cdr3_nt: TGTGCCATCAGTCCCCAAGGGGGCCGGCAGCCCCAGCATTTT
cdr3_aa: CAISPQGGRQPQHF
v_call: TRBV10-3
j_call: TRBJ1-5
d_call: TRBD1

cdr3_nt: TGTGCCAGCAGGGACAGGGCCTACGAGCAGTACTTC
cdr3_aa: CASRDRAYEQYF
v_call: TRBV27
j_call: TRBJ2-7
d_call: TRBD1

cdr3_nt: TGCGCCAGCAGCTTGTTTCAGGGGAGGGGAGAGACCCAGTACTTC
cdr3_aa: CASSLFQGRGETQYF
v_call: TRBV5-1
j_call: TRBJ2-5
d_call: -

cdr3_nt: TGTGCCAGTAGTATCGAGAGGGGGTCTTACGAGCAGTACTTC
cdr3_aa: CASSIERGSYEQYF
v_call: TRBV19
j_call: TRBJ2-7
d_call: -

cdr3_nt: TGTGCCAGCTCACCACCGTCCACCGGCTATGGCTACACCTTC
cdr3_aa: CASSPPSTGYGYTF
v_call: TRBV18
j_call: TRBJ1-2
d_call: -

cdr3_nt: TGTGCCATCAGTGAACAGCAGAACACTGAAGCTTTCTTT
cdr3_aa: CAISEQQNTEAFF
v_call: TRBV10-3
j_call: TRBJ1-1
d_call: -

cdr3_nt: TGTGCCAGCAGCCCAACGGGCGGGACCTACACCGGGGAGCTGTTTTTT
cdr3_aa: CASSPTGGTYTGELFF
v_call: TRBV4-2
j_call: TRBJ2-2
d_call: -

cdr3_nt: TGTGCCAGCAGCTTGTTAGAAGGGGCTGGGGCCAACGTCCTGACTTTC
cdr3_aa: CASSLLEGAGANVLTF
v_call: TRBV5-5
j_call: TRBJ2-6
d_call: -

cdr3_nt: TGTGCCAGCAGCTTAGCCCACACAGGGACGTACAATGAGCAGTTCTTC
cdr3_aa: CASSLAHTGTYNEQFF
v_call: TRBV7-9
j_call: TRBJ2-1
d_call: -

cdr3_nt: TGTGCCTGGAGTAACAGTCCTTCCCGGGGACAGCCCCAGCATTTT
cdr3_aa: CAWSNSPSRGQPQHF
v_call: TRBV30
j_call: TRBJ1-5
d_call: -

cdr3_nt: TGCAGCGTTGACGAGGACAGCTTGAACACTGAAGCTTTCTTT
cdr3_aa: CSVDEDSLNTEAFF
v_call: TRBV29-1
j_call: TRBJ1-1
d_call: -

cdr3_nt: TGCGCCAGCAGCTTGGTGGGACAGCACTCCTACGAGCAGTACTTC
cdr3_aa: CASSLVGQHSYEQYF
v_call: TRBV5-1
j_call: TRBJ2-7
d_call: TRBD1

cdr3_nt: TGCGCCAGCAGCCAAGATTCACGAGGACAGGGGTACGGGGAGCTGTTTTTT
cdr3_aa: CASSQDSRGQGYGELFF
v_call: TRBV4-1
j_call: TRBJ2-2
d_call: TRBD1

cdr3_nt: TGTGCCAGCAGTGGTCCCTGGGCTTTACGGTACACTGAAGCTTTCTTT
cdr3_aa: CASSGPWALRYTEAFF
v_call: TRBV6-1
j_call: TRBJ1-1
d_call: -

cdr3_nt: TGTGCCAGCAGTTACGGGGGGAGCCAGCCCCAGCATTTT
cdr3_aa: CASSYGGSQPQHF
v_call: TRBV6-5
j_call: TRBJ1-5
d_call: -

cdr3_nt: TGTGCCAGCAGCCCCAGCAGGGCGGGGGCGGAGCAGTACTTC
cdr3_aa: CASSPSRAGAEQYF
v_call: TRBV7-9
j_call: TRBJ2-7
d_call: -

cdr3_nt: TGTGCCAGCAGTTTGGACAGGGTAGGCTACACCTTC
cdr3_aa: CASSLDRVGYTF
v_call: TRBV27
j_call: TRBJ1-2
d_call: TRBD1

cdr3_nt: TGTGCCAGCAGCTGGTCGACAGGGGAGGGCTTTGGCAACAATCAGCCCCAGCATTTT
cdr3_aa: CASSWSTGEGFGNNQPQHF
v_call: TRBV5-8
j_call: TRBJ1-5
d_call: TRBD1

cdr3_nt: TGTGCCAGCAGTCGCACAGGGTCCCAGTACTTC
cdr3_aa: CASSRTGSQYF
v_call: TRBV7-9
j_call: TRBJ2-5
d_call: -

cdr3_nt: TGTGCCAGCGGCTCGGGGAATGAGCAGTTCTTC
cdr3_aa: CASGSGNEQFF
v_call: TRBV6-5
j_call: TRBJ2-1
d_call: -

cdr3_nt: TGTGCCAGCAGTGTGGGAGGGGATAACTATGGCTACACCTTC
cdr3_aa: CASSVGGDNYGYTF
v_call: TRBV6-1
j_call: TRBJ1-2
d_call: -

cdr3_nt: TGTGCCAGTAGTATACCAGGCTACGAGCAGTACTTC
cdr3_aa: CASSIPGYEQYF
v_call: TRBV19
j_call: TRBJ2-7
d_call: -

cdr3_nt: TGTGCCAGCTCACCACAAGCAGGGGCTAACTATGGCTACACCTTC
cdr3_aa: CASSPQAGANYGYTF
v_call: TRBV18
j_call: TRBJ1-2
d_call: -